This record looks at one T cell receptor (beta chain) sequence and its context. Its specificity is not known. TCRdb reanalysed the RT-PCR reads using MiXCR and keeps one entry per CDR3 protein. The sample has over 800,000 distinct CDR3 sequences, less than 25% seen once. The entry originates in a study of response to subunit inactivated influenza vaccine. The study's findings and limits: Few new T cells, the authors suggested, are recruited by each seasonal influenza vaccination.

The CDR3 is 14 amino acids. Trimming left V 6 bases short and J 1 base short, with 16 bases between. CDR1 is DFQATT, CDR2 SNEGSKA, per germline (reference sequence). This sequence was found in a man between 50 and 59 years old who received an inactivated influenza vaccine. The sequenced sample was PBMCs from blood, obtained 5 to 6 days after vaccination. The V gene is TRBV20-1, the J gene TRBJ2-7; possibly TRBD2 for D (5 bases). As DNA, the CDR3 is TGCAGTGCCCCTCGTGGACGGGGATCCTACGAGCAGTACTTC. It translates to CSAPRGRGSYEQYF.